This T cell receptor beta chain was sequenced in a study of spatial heterogeneity in lung cancer. General study findings and limits: In tumors, expanded intratumoral alpha and beta TCR counts tracked mutation counts. Coverage of tumor T cells, an estimated figure, was 6% to 7% for alpha and around 13% for beta chains.

TCRdb called the 5' RACE reads again in MiXCR, with one record for every CDR3 protein. Here the sample spans roughly 10,000 distinct CDR3 sequences, around 10% being singletons. This clonotype was seen repeatedly, ten times or more. Its antigen is unknown. CDR1 is SGHTA and CDR2 is FQGNSA in the germline V gene. With V trimmed by 2 bases and J by 2 bases, 7 bases remained unmatched. The CDR3 runs 17 residues. The time point is: sample taken at primary tumor resection. Unsorted whole RNA of tumor, nontumor lung or frozen PBMC was sequenced. The chain joins TRBV7-2 to TRBJ2-3; TRBD2 aligns across 10 bases. The input for sequencing was lung tumor tissue, taken at surgery. The TCR originated in a male donor with early-stage non-small cell lung cancer. As DNA, the CDR3 is TGTGCCAGCAGCTTACGGCTAGCGGGAGCGGCCACAGATACGCAGTATTTT. Amino acid sequence: CASSLRLAGAATDTQYF.